A single sample gave rise to the 30 T cell receptor beta chains below, sequenced in a study of blood T cell repertoires in COVID-19. Some clones are missing from TCRdb's copy, which holds only in-frame ones; the method was immunoSEQ multiplex PCR. Seen here are about 62,000 clones, 70% to 80% observed once, and the top ten hold 15% to 20%. Sequenced: peripheral blood. These receptors were obtained from a man aged 60-69 years with acute or convalescent COVID-19.

This clone is categorized as medium-sized. The chain combines TRBV2 with TRBJ1-6; 9 bases are shared with TRBD1. The CDR3 sequence is 14 residues long. Trimming removed 6 bases from V and 9 bases from J; junction bases left unmatched: 6. Germline loops: CDR1 SNHLY, CDR2 FYNNEI. The CDR3 loop is CASSADRGSSPLHF. The CDR3 DNA sequence: TGTGCCAGCAGCGCGGACAGGGGTAGTTCACCCCTCCACTTT.

The genes are TRBV5-4 and TRBJ2-7; 8 bases fit TRBD1. V lost 0 bases and J lost 5; bases outside the gene matches: 10. The CDR3 runs to 16 residues. The V gene's germline CDR1 is SGHNT and CDR2 YYREEE (reference sequence). The CDR3 nucleotides read TGTGCCAGCAGCTTGGAAGTAGGACAGGGTGGTCACGAGCAGTACTTC. Translated: CASSLEVGQGGHEQYF.

This rearrangement joins TRBV7-9 to TRBJ1-5; D may be TRBD1 (6 bases). With 3 bases removed from V and 6 bases from J, the gap between germline ends came to 9 bases. The CDR3 spans 13 residues. Germline V gene data show CDR1 as SEHNR and CDR2 as FQNEAQ (reference sequence). The CDR3 loop reads CASSFQGSQPQHF. CDR3 coding DNA: TGTGCCAGCAGCTTCCAGGGGAGTCAGCCCCAGCATTTT.

This chain joins TRBV6-5 and TRBJ2-7; D possibly corresponds to TRBD2 (7 bases). Per germline, CDR1 MNHEY and CDR2 SVGAGI. The CDR3 contains 13 residues. V was shortened by 7 bases and J by 3 bases, with 13 bases between the two germline ends. CDR3 protein: CASIGGGLYEQYF. DNA for the CDR3: TGTGCCAGCATTGGGGGGGGGCTCTACGAGCAGTACTTC.

This rearrangement joins TRBV5-5 to TRBJ2-2; D gene unclear. The CDR3 consists of 15 residues. Trimming cost V 4 bases and J 2 bases, with 12 bases left between them. The germline CDR1 and CDR2 sequences are SGHKS and YYEKEE (reference sequence). CDR3: CASSPRPLNTGELFF. The DNA for the CDR3 is TGTGCCAGCAGCCCGCGGCCCTTAAACACCGGGGAGCTGTTTTTT. Filled out from reference TRBV5-5 and TRBJ2-2, the complete variable domain reads DAGVTQSPTHLIKTRGQQVTLRCSPISGHKSVSWYQQVLGQGPQFIFQYYEKEERGRGNFPDRFSARQFPNYSSELNVNALLLGDSALYLCASSPRPLNTGELFFGEGSRLTVL.

The chain is built from TRBV15 and TRBJ2-1; TRBD1 matches 12 bases. CDR3 length: 16 residues. Trimming took 3 bases from V and 6 from J; bases not matched to a gene: 6. Germline CDR1 reads LNHNV; CDR2 reads YYDKDF (reference sequence). CDR3 nucleotide sequence: TGTGCCACCAGCAGCGGGACAGGGGGCGCCCCCAATGAGCAGTTCTTC. Its protein product is CATSSGTGGAPNEQFF. The whole variable domain, filled in from reference TRBV15 and TRBJ2-1, reads DAMVIQNPRYQVTQFGKPVTLSCSQTLNHNVMYWYQQKSSQAPKLLFHYYDKDFNNEADTPDNFQSRRPNTSFCFLDIRSPGLGDTAMYLCATSSGTGGAPNEQFFGPGTRLTVL.

The chain is built from TRBV29-1 and TRBJ1-4; D is unresolved. V lost 8 bases and J lost 4, with 11 bases in between. Germline CDR1 and CDR2: SQVTM and ANQGSEA. The CDR3 contains 12 residues. The CDR3 is CSWAGDNEKLFF. CDR3 DNA: TGCAGCTGGGCCGGGGATAATGAAAAACTGTTTTTT.

The chain combines TRBV19 with TRBJ2-1; 10 bases are shared with TRBD2. CDR1 LNHDA and CDR2 SQIVND come from the germline V gene (reference sequence). Trimming cost V 6 bases and J 5 bases; bases outside gene matches: 10. This CDR3 has 16 residues. The CDR3 here is CASSLQAGGRNNEQFF. CDR3 DNA: TGTGCCAGTAGCCTCCAAGCGGGAGGGCGGAACAATGAGCAGTTCTTC.

CDR3: CASSPYIAGVKYEQYF. In DNA form, the CDR3 reads TGTGCCAGCAGCCCCTATATAGCGGGAGTAAAATACGAGCAGTACTTC. The chain is built from TRBV7-8 and TRBJ2-7; the match to TRBD2 covers 9 bases. J gave up 4 bases and V 5 bases, and 12 bases lay outside the gene matches. The CDR3 contains 16 residues. From germline, CDR1 is SGHVS and CDR2 FQNEAQ.

CDR3 amino acids: CASSVDGTSLVEQFF. The CDR3 DNA sequence: TGTGCCAGCAGCGTAGACGGGACTAGTCTGGTTGAGCAGTTCTTC. The chain recombines TRBV9 with TRBJ2-1, with 8 bases that match TRBD2. This CDR3 is built from 15 residues. V lost 0 bases, J lost 9 bases, and 8 bases stayed unmatched. The germline V gene has CDR1 SGDLS and CDR2 YYNGEE.

CDR3 nucleotides: TGCGCCAGCACCGTCGGAGGGCCAGGCGACACGCAGTATTTT. Translation: CASTVGGPGDTQYF. The chain recombines TRBV5-1 with TRBJ2-3; tentatively, D is TRBD2 (6 bases). Deletions cut 6 bases from V and 9 bases from J, with 20 bases between. Looked up from germline, CDR1 is SGHRS and CDR2 is YFSETQ. This CDR3 region has 14 residues.

The chain combines TRBV7-2 with TRBJ1-1; D is undetermined. V was clipped by 2 bases and J by 1 base, with 8 bases between them. Germline V gene lookup returns CDR1 SGHTA and CDR2 FQGNSA. There are 14 residues in the CDR3. CDR3 bases: TGTGCCAGCAGCTTAACGTACAGGAACACTGAAGCTTTCTTT. This sequence encodes CASSLTYRNTEAFF.

J is TRBJ1-2 and V is TRBV19, with 7 positions matching TRBD1. The length of the CDR3 is 15 residues. After removal of 5 bases from V and 8 bases from J, the junction contained 14 bases not matched to a gene. CDR1 is LNHDA, CDR2 SQIVND, per germline (reference sequence). The CDR3 here is CASSASGTDLRGYTF. The CDR3 region has the DNA TGTGCCAGTAGTGCCTCCGGGACAGATCTCCGCGGCTACACCTTC.

The chain links TRBV7-2 to TRBJ2-1; 10 bases are shared with TRBD2. Germline V gene lookup returns CDR1 SGHTA and CDR2 FQGNSA. The CDR3 runs 16 residues. V was pared by 5 bases and J by 6 bases, with 10 bases of the junction left unmatched. This chain's CDR3 is CASSPYSGRLGNEQFF. CDR3 nucleotides: TGTGCCAGCAGCCCATATAGCGGGAGGTTGGGCAATGAGCAGTTCTTC.

This chain uses TRBV29-1 with TRBJ1-2; TRBD1 matches at 7 bases. V was pared by 6 bases and J by 4 bases, with 5 bases of the junction left unmatched. Germline values: CDR1 SQVTM, CDR2 ANQGSEA. This CDR3 region has 12 residues. The CDR3 nucleotides read TGCAGCGTCCGACAGGGTAGCTATGGCTACACCTTC. Encoded protein: CSVRQGSYGYTF.

V and J are TRBV30 and TRBJ1-2, with 8 bases that match TRBD1. Looked up from germline, CDR1 is GTSNPN and CDR2 is SVGIG (reference sequence). The V gene end was trimmed by 3 bases and the J gene end by 8 bases; junction bases not matched to a gene: 8. CDR3 length equals 13 residues. The CDR3 is CAWRARTGIGYTF. Written as DNA, the CDR3 is TGTGCCTGGAGGGCAAGGACAGGGATCGGCTACACCTTC.

The genes are TRBV29-1 and TRBJ2-2; 11 nucleotides agree with TRBD2. This CDR3 has 17 amino acids. The junction had 8 bases not matched to a gene; V was cut back by 4 bases and J by 1 base. The germline V gene has CDR1 SQVTM and CDR2 ANQGSEA. As DNA, the CDR3 is TGCAGCGTTGGACCGGGACTAGCGGAGTGGAACACCGGGGAGCTGTTTTTT. Amino acid sequence: CSVGPGLAEWNTGELFF.

CDR3 sequence (DNA): TGTGCCAGCAGCAGATTAGCGGGAGGCCCCTACAATGAGCAGTTCTTC. It specifies CASSRLAGGPYNEQFF. The chain recombines TRBV5-4 with TRBJ2-1, with 10 bases aligning to TRBD2. CDR3 size: 16 residues. Germline V CDR1 and CDR2: SGHNT, YYREEE (reference sequence). V was clipped by 4 bases and J by 2 bases; unmatched bases: 6.

The V gene is TRBV6-5, the J gene TRBJ1-1, with TRBD1 identical over 10 bases. The CDR3 has 15 amino acids. Germline CDR1 and CDR2: MNHEY and SVGAGI. The V segment lost 6 bases and the J segment 1 base; nucleotides outside the gene matches: 5. The CDR3 DNA reads as TGTGCCAGCAGGTCCGGGACAGGGGCGAACACTGAAGCTTTCTTT. Amino acid sequence: CASRSGTGANTEAFF.

This rearrangement joins TRBV4-3 to TRBJ2-3; 9 bases agree with TRBD1. The CDR3 consists of 15 residues. V was pared by 1 base and J by 5 bases, with 4 bases of the junction left unmatched. Looked up from germline, CDR1 is LGHNA and CDR2 is YSLEER. Here the CDR3 DNA reads TGCGCCAGCAGCCAAGTACAGGGGGCGTTAGATACGCAGTATTTT. Protein: CASSQVQGALDTQYF.

The rearrangement links TRBV4-2 to TRBJ2-2, with 10 bases matching TRBD2. V lost 3 bases to trimming and J lost 2 bases; unmatched junction nucleotides: 3. This CDR3 region has 16 residues. Germline CDR1 reads LGHNA; CDR2 reads YNFKEQ. The CDR3 region has the DNA TGTGCCAGCAGCCAGGGGACTAGCGTAAACACCGGGGAGCTGTTTTTT. Translated, it gives CASSQGTSVNTGELFF.

The J gene is TRBJ1-1, the V gene TRBV7-2; TRBD1 might be the D (5 bases). The V gene's germline CDR1 is SGHTA and CDR2 FQGNSA. This CDR3 region has 13 residues. The V end lost 2 bases, the J end lost 1 base, and 5 bases lay between the germline ends. The CDR3 region is CASSLQGNTEAFF. The CDR3 nucleotides are TGTGCCAGCAGCTTACAGGGGAACACTGAAGCTTTCTTT.

This sequence joins TRBV19 and TRBJ1-4; D is perhaps TRBD1 (5 bases). The length of the CDR3 is 14 residues. Germline CDR1 reads LNHDA; CDR2 reads SQIVND (reference sequence). Trimming pared 8 bases from V and 2 bases from J, leaving 12 bases between. CDR3 sequence reads: CASWGRATNEKLFF. For the CDR3, the DNA is TGTGCCAGTTGGGGCCGGGCCACTAATGAAAAACTGTTTTTT.

V is TRBV5-6 and J is TRBJ1-1; D may be TRBD1 (6 bases). The CDR3 is made up of 11 amino acids. The V gene's germline CDR1 is SGHDT and CDR2 YYEEEE. V lost 2 bases, J lost 10 bases, and 9 bases lay in between. As DNA, the CDR3 is TGTGCCAGCAGCTTCAGGGGAAGAGCTTTCTTT. Amino acids: CASSFRGRAFF.

This clone was observed a single time. The rearrangement links TRBV27 to TRBJ2-1; D gene unclear. V was shortened by 6 bases and J by 3 bases, with 15 bases between the two germline ends. Germline CDR1 MNHEY, CDR2 SMNVEV (reference sequence). The CDR3 is 15 amino acids. In DNA, the CDR3 is TGTGCCAGCAGGAGGCGCAATGCCGTCTACAATGAGCAGTTCTTC. It is translated as CASRRRNAVYNEQFF.

The chain carries TRBV9 and TRBJ2-5, with TRBD2 matching over 7 bases. With 4 bases clipped from V and 2 bases from J, the junction kept 5 bases outside the gene matches. CDR3 length: 14 residues. Germline V gene data show CDR1 as SGDLS and CDR2 as YYNGEE. The CDR3 is CASSPLARQETQYF. CDR3 sequence (DNA): TGTGCCAGCAGCCCACTAGCGCGTCAAGAGACCCAGTACTTC.

The rearrangement joins TRBV2 to TRBJ1-1, with 12 bases identical to TRBD1. The CDR3 has 12 amino acids. Germline lookup yields CDR1 SNHLY and CDR2 FYNNEI. Losses at the gene ends were 7 bases for V and 10 bases for J; bases not matched to a gene: 4. The CDR3 DNA reads TGTGCCAGCACGGGACAGGGGGCTGGAGCTTTCTTT. Its protein product is CASTGQGAGAFF.

The J gene is TRBJ2-2, the V gene TRBV9, with a tentative D call TRBD2 (7 bases). Germline CDR1 and CDR2: SGDLS and YYNGEE. The V end was cut by 0 bases, the J end by 4 bases, with 10 bases between. The CDR3 covers 15 residues. The CDR3 is CASSVGGGGTGELFF. DNA for the CDR3: TGTGCCAGCAGCGTAGGGGGAGGGGGCACCGGGGAGCTGTTTTTT.

This clone came up once. V gene TRBV29-1 combines with J gene TRBJ2-1, with a weak D call TRBD2 (6 bases). Germline V lookup: CDR1 SQVTM, CDR2 ANQGSEA. V was pared by 7 bases and J by 0 bases, with 19 bases between. CDR3 length: 16 amino acids. Here the CDR3 DNA reads TGCAGCGCAGAACCGGGACTGATGAGCTCCTACAATGAGCAGTTCTTC. Translation gives CSAEPGLMSSYNEQFF.

The rearrangement links TRBV4-3 to TRBJ1-6; 8 nucleotides match TRBD1. Trimming cost V 0 bases and J 0 bases; bases outside gene matches: 7. Germline V lookup: CDR1 LGHNA, CDR2 YSLEER. The CDR3 is 19 amino acids. The CDR3 sequence: CASSQDRQGSPSYNSPLHF. The CDR3 DNA follows: TGCGCCAGCAGCCAAGATAGACAGGGGTCCCCCTCCTATAATTCACCCCTCCACTTT.